The entry that follows covers one T cell receptor beta chain sequence. Its antigen remains unknown. The length of the CDR3 is 13 residues. Germline CDR1 ENHRY, CDR2 SYGVKD. Trimming took off 3 bases at V and 7 bases at J, with 9 bases between the two ends. The source of the sample is a study of T cells in Graves' hyperthyroidism and ophthalmopathy. Amplified TCR beta CDR3 regions came from RNA transcripts. When the TCR CDR3 underwent first-round RT-PCR, the HTBI primer set was used. TCRdb reanalysed the multiplex PCR reads using MiXCR and keeps one entry per CDR3 protein. The sample gives roughly 700,000 distinct CDR3 sequences, roughly a third of which show up once; approximately 31% is in the top ten. Regarding the study as a whole: Clonotypes that were expanded in thyroid above 0.001 mostly appeared in blood too. Patients with ophthalmopathy were separated from those with stable hyperthyroidism by a 13 V-J model.

Reasons for excluding patients were uncontrolled infection, other autoimmune disease, pregnancy or lactation. The gene calls are TRBV10-3 and TRBJ2-2; a possible D gene is TRBD2 (5 bases). Sequences were obtained from blood. The sequence was obtained from a woman aged 40 to 50 with Graves' hyperthyroidism. Here the CDR3 reads CAISEDGDGELFF. The CDR3 DNA reads TGTGCCATCAGTGAAGACGGGGACGGGGAGCTGTTTTTT.